Presented here are 25 T cell receptor beta chains from one specimen sequenced in a study of shared clonotypes between healthy human individuals. The table came from immunoSEQ multiplex PCR; TCRdb's copy has only in-frame clones and leaves some out. The sample yields a few million clones, under 97% seen once. The material sequenced was naive CD4+ T cells sorted from blood. Subset meaning: CD45RA+ positively selected. All receptors derive from a man between 18 and 35 years old in good health.

V and J are TRBV19 and TRBJ1-6; D not resolved. The germline gives CDR1 LNHDA, CDR2 SQIVND (reference sequence). The CDR3 is 15 residues long. V was pared by 7 bases and J by 3 bases, with 13 bases between. The CDR3 nucleotides read TGTGCCAGTACCGCAGCAGACGGCTATAATTCACCCCTCCACTTT. This sequence encodes CASTAADGYNSPLHF.

The DNA for the CDR3 is TGTGCCAGCAGCCTTAGTTGGGGGCCGGGCAATCAGCCCCAGCATTTT. Protein sequence: CASSLSWGPGNQPQHF. The V call is TRBV5-6, the J call TRBJ1-5, with TRBD1 as a possible D gene (6 bases). V lost 4 bases and J lost 2, with 16 bases in between. This CDR3 is built from 16 residues. Germline V gene data show CDR1 as SGHDT and CDR2 as YYEEEE.

Comment on this clone: Other DNA sequences of this sample code for an identical CDR3. V usage is TRBV7-9 and J usage is TRBJ2-7, with D hard to call. The CDR3 runs 11 residues. Germline V gene sequence: CDR1 SEHNR, CDR2 FQNEAQ (reference sequence). V was shortened by 4 bases and J by 7 bases, with 8 bases between the two germline ends. CDR3 bases: TGTGCCAGCAGCTCCGTTGGTGAGCAGTACTTC. Its translation: CASSSVGEQYF.

The chain employs TRBV5-4 and TRBJ2-2, with 12 bases lining up with TRBD2. This CDR3 spans 16 amino acids. Germline V gene lookup returns CDR1 SGHNT and CDR2 YYREEE (reference sequence). The V segment lost 5 bases and the J segment 8 bases; nucleotides outside the gene matches: 10. The CDR3 reads CASSKTSGSLAGELFF. Here the CDR3 DNA reads TGTGCCAGCAGTAAGACTAGCGGGAGTTTGGCGGGGGAGCTGTTTTTT.

The chain carries TRBV2 and TRBJ1-5, with D possibly matching TRBD1 (5 bases). Trimming removed 5 bases from V and 5 bases from J, with 13 bases in between. Germline V gene data show CDR1 as SNHLY and CDR2 as FYNNEI. The CDR3 contains 14 residues. CDR3 in amino acids: CASSQQVAHQPQHF. DNA of the CDR3: TGTGCCAGCAGTCAACAGGTGGCTCATCAGCCCCAGCATTTT.

This chain joins TRBV18 and TRBJ2-1; D remains unclear. There are 16 residues in the CDR3. The V end lost 5 bases, the J end lost 6 bases, and 20 bases lay between the germline ends. The germline V gene encodes CDR1 KGHSH and CDR2 LQKENI. The chain's CDR3 is CASSNPSSLLSNEQFF. The CDR3 DNA reads as TGTGCCAGCTCAAACCCTTCTAGTCTCCTCTCCAATGAGCAGTTCTTC.

This clone was detected once. The V and J genes are TRBV28 and TRBJ1-1; tentatively, D is TRBD1 (5 bases). The ends were cut back, 3 bases at V and 3 bases at J, with 11 bases in the middle. From germline, CDR1 is MDHEN and CDR2 SYDVKM. This CDR3 is built from 14 residues. The CDR3 DNA reads as TGTGCCAGCAGTTTGCCCACGGGGCACACTGAAGCTTTCTTT. Encoded protein: CASSLPTGHTEAFF.

The chain links TRBV7-2 to TRBJ2-7, with a tentative D call TRBD2 (5 bases). Germline V gene lookup returns CDR1 SGHTA and CDR2 FQGNSA. V lost 5 bases to trimming and J lost 0 bases, with 8 bases between them. The CDR3 contains 13 residues. The CDR3 region has the DNA TGTGCCAGCAGCGGGAGTAGCTCCTACGAGCAGTACTTC. Its translation is CASSGSSSYEQYF.

This chain connects TRBV7-2 to TRBJ2-4; 12 bases agree with TRBD2. CDR1 is SGHTA, CDR2 FQGNSA, per germline. The length of the CDR3 is 17 residues. Trimming at V came to 0 bases and at J to 5 bases, leaving 5 bases not matched to a gene. The CDR3 protein is CASSLARTSGTENIQYF. CDR3 DNA: TGTGCCAGCAGCTTAGCGAGGACTAGCGGGACAGAAAACATTCAGTACTTC.

The rearrangement links TRBV11-2 to TRBJ1-1; maybe TRBD1 (6 bases). Germline CDR1 is SGHAT and CDR2 is FQNNGV. Trimming left V 2 bases short and J 6 bases short, with 13 bases between. The CDR3 has 14 residues. CDR3 in DNA: TGTGCCAGCAGCTTAAGTCAGGGGTTGCCTGAAGCTTTCTTT. Protein product: CASSLSQGLPEAFF.

V is TRBV5-6 and J is TRBJ2-1; the match to TRBD2 covers 13 bases. Germline V gene lookup returns CDR1 SGHDT and CDR2 YYEEEE. Trimming at V came to 5 bases and at J to 6 bases, leaving 8 bases not matched to a gene. This CDR3 has 16 residues. The CDR3: CASRSRLAGGGNEQFF. The DNA for the CDR3 is TGTGCCAGCAGGTCCCGACTAGCGGGGGGAGGCAATGAGCAGTTCTTC.

The gene calls are TRBV7-6 and TRBJ2-5, with D possibly TRBD2 on 5 matching bases. CDR3 length equals 14 residues. With 5 bases removed from V and 5 bases from J, the gap between germline ends came to 15 bases. Germline V gives CDR1 SGHVS, CDR2 FNYEAQ. The CDR3 here is CASSPLGVGETQYF. Written as DNA, the CDR3 is TGTGCCAGCAGCCCCTTGGGAGTCGGGGAGACCCAGTACTTC.

The chain couples TRBV5-1 to TRBJ2-1; 10 nucleotides align to TRBD2. Germline trimming cut 4 bases from V and 7 bases from J; bases unmatched to any gene: 11. Germline assignment: CDR1 SGHRS and CDR2 YFSETQ. The CDR3 length is 16 residues. The DNA for the CDR3 is TGCGCCAGCAGCCTACCTGTAGCGGGAGGAAGGAATGAGCAGTTCTTC. This codes for CASSLPVAGGRNEQFF. The full variable domain, its missing parts supplied by reference TRBV5-1 and TRBJ2-1, is KAGVTQTPRYLIKTRGQQVTLSCSPISGHRSVSWYQQTPGQGLQFLFEYFSETQRNKGNFPGRFSGRQFSNSRSEMNVSTLELGDSALYLCASSLPVAGGRNEQFFGPGTRLTVL.

The V and J genes are TRBV11-2 and TRBJ1-2, with D uncertain. Germline CDR1 SGHAT, CDR2 FQNNGV. V was clipped by 2 bases and J by 2 bases, with 6 bases between them. CDR3 length equals 13 residues. Written as DNA, the CDR3 is TGTGCCAGCAGCTTACCAAGCAACTATGGCTACACCTTC. Translating gives CASSLPSNYGYTF.

This clone was seen a single time. The chain carries TRBV7-8 and TRBJ2-1, with 14 bases matching TRBD2. CDR1 and CDR2 from the germline V gene are SGHVS and FQNEAQ. V trimming: 0 bases; J trimming: 7 bases; junction bases outside the gene matches: 8. CDR3 length: 18 residues. CDR3 coding DNA: TGTGCCAGCAGCTTAGCTCTGACTAGCGGGAGGGCTGGGAATGAGCAGTTCTTC. Its protein product is CASSLALTSGRAGNEQFF.

J is TRBJ1-1 and V is TRBV12-5; unclear D gene. The germline V gene encodes CDR1 LGHNT and CDR2 FRNRAP. Trimming took off 3 bases at V and 0 bases at J, with 14 bases between the two ends. This CDR3 has 16 residues. This CDR3 reads CASGLDNANLNTEAFF. For the CDR3, the DNA is TGTGCTAGTGGTTTAGACAACGCAAATTTGAACACTGAAGCTTTCTTT.

J is TRBJ1-4 and V is TRBV5-1; D is undetermined. Germline assignment: CDR1 SGHRS and CDR2 YFSETQ. The CDR3 has 16 amino acids. V gave up 7 bases and J gave up 3 bases, with 19 bases separating them. The CDR3: CASSQNEGFANEKLFF. The CDR3 DNA sequence: TGCGCCAGCTCCCAAAACGAGGGCTTTGCTAATGAAAAACTGTTTTTT. The full variable domain, completed using reference TRBV5-1 and TRBJ1-4, is KAGVTQTPRYLIKTRGQQVTLSCSPISGHRSVSWYQQTPGQGLQFLFEYFSETQRNKGNFPGRFSGRQFSNSRSEMNVSTLELGDSALYLCASSQNEGFANEKLFFGSGTQLSVL.

The V gene is TRBV5-1, the J gene TRBJ1-1, with D possibly being TRBD1 (5 bases). Trimming stripped 1 base from V and 8 bases from J, with 12 bases between. This CDR3 comprises 13 residues. The germline V gene has CDR1 SGHRS and CDR2 YFSETQ. The CDR3: CASSLRQGWEAFF. The CDR3 DNA sequence: TGCGCCAGCAGCTTGAGGCAGGGCTGGGAAGCTTTCTTT.

The DNA of the CDR3 is TGTGCCAGCAGCTTAAATCGAGGACAGATCTCTGGAAACACCATATATTTT. It yields the protein CASSLNRGQISGNTIYF. The genes are TRBV7-2 and TRBJ1-3, with a weak D call TRBD1 (6 bases). The CDR3 loop spans 17 amino acids. Trimming cost V 2 bases and J 0 bases, with 14 bases left between them. Germline loops: CDR1 SGHTA, CDR2 FQGNSA.

The chain is built from TRBV19 and TRBJ1-3; D ambiguous. V was cut by 5 bases and J by 0 bases, with 11 bases left in between. CDR3 size: 15 residues. The germline V gene encodes CDR1 LNHDA and CDR2 SQIVND (reference sequence). The DNA for the CDR3 is TGTGCCAGTAGTTCGGAGAGGCACTCTGGAAACACCATATATTTT. Protein: CASSSERHSGNTIYF. Filled out from reference TRBV19 and TRBJ1-3, the complete variable domain reads DGGITQSPKYLFRKEGQNVTLSCEQNLNHDAMYWYRQDPGQGLRLIYYSQIVNDFQKGDIAEGYSVSREKKESFPLTVTSAQKNPTAFYLCASSSERHSGNTIYFGEGSWLTVV.

The chain uses TRBV19 and TRBJ1-5, with D unresolved. Germline V gene sequence: CDR1 LNHDA, CDR2 SQIVND (reference sequence). V lost 5 bases and J 6 bases, leaving 11 bases between the germline ends. The CDR3 is made up of 13 amino acids. The CDR3 nucleotides read TGTGCCAGTAGTGGCGATAGCGGTCAGCCCCAGCATTTT. It encodes CASSGDSGQPQHF.

The CDR3 sequence is CASSQDLLQGNEKLFF. In DNA, the CDR3 is TGTGCCAGCAGCCAAGATCTCCTGCAGGGGAATGAAAAACTGTTTTTT. This chain uses TRBV14 with TRBJ1-4; TRBD1 might be the D (6 bases). The CDR3 contains 16 residues. In germline, CDR1 is SGHDN, CDR2 FVKESK. Trimming removed 0 bases at V and 5 bases at J, with 13 bases between.

This clone was detected only a few times. The V and J genes are TRBV28 and TRBJ1-5; D is undetermined. Trimming removed 2 bases from V and 7 bases from J, with 6 bases in between. Germline V CDR1 and CDR2: MDHEN, SYDVKM. CDR3 length equals 12 residues. CDR3: CASSLKLQPQHF. Written as DNA, the CDR3 is TGTGCCAGCAGTTTAAAGTTGCAGCCCCAGCATTTT.

A note on this clone: The sample holds other DNA sequences that translate to the same CDR3. The chain combines TRBV4-1 with TRBJ2-1; 11 bases are a match to TRBD2. The germline V gene has CDR1 MGHRA and CDR2 YSYEKL. The CDR3 has 16 residues. Trimming removed 1 base from V and 4 bases from J; junction bases left unmatched: 3. The CDR3 loop reads CASSQGTSGPYNEQFF. The DNA for the CDR3 is TGCGCCAGCAGCCAAGGGACTAGCGGGCCTTACAATGAGCAGTTCTTC.

As concerns this clone: This specimen includes other DNA sequences encoding the same CDR3. The rearrangement uses TRBV6-5 and TRBJ1-5, with D perhaps matching TRBD1 (5 bases). The CDR3 is made up of 13 amino acids. V was clipped by 6 bases and J by 4 bases, with 10 bases between them. Germline V CDR1 and CDR2: MNHEY, SVGAGI. The CDR3 sequence: CASRPQGNQPQHF. As DNA, the CDR3 is TGTGCCAGCAGGCCTCAGGGAAATCAGCCCCAGCATTTT.